The TCR beta chain described here comes from a study of blood T cell repertoires in COVID-19. Whole-study context: There were acute and convalescent COVID-19 samples, and they came from the United States, Italy and Spain. T cells, B-cell-depleted T cells, or PBMCs provided the cDNA or gDNA that served as material.

Original processing methods: Cell counts per sample came from amplifying reference gene primers. Libraries were prepared by immunoSEQ multiplex PCR; TCRdb keeps only in-frame clonotypes and omits some of them. For V, J and clone size, that table is used; D and trimming come from the DNA. The repertoire consists of about 670,000 clones, with about 87% occurring once and the leading ten covering approximately 0.25%. This clone occurred a few times. This CDR3 comprises 16 residues. Germline CDR1 LGHDT, CDR2 YNNKEL (reference sequence). With 3 bases removed from V and 0 bases from J, the gap between germline ends came to 12 bases.

Source material: peripheral blood. This receptor was taken from a woman younger than 35 with acute or convalescent COVID-19. This sequence joins TRBV3-1 (or the pseudogene TRBV3-2) and TRBJ1-5; D ambiguous. The CDR3 DNA follows: TGTGCCAGCAGCCAGTGGGTGCGGTATAGCAATCAGCCCCAGCATTTT. Translating gives CASSQWVRYSNQPQHF.